This T cell receptor (beta chain) stems from a study of shared clonotypes between healthy human individuals. Using immunoSEQ multiplex PCR, the repertoire was profiled, and TCRdb retains in-frame clones only, with some absent. The table has fewer than 850,000 clones, about three quarters seen once. The CDR3 spans 14 residues. V was trimmed by 6 bases and J by 3 bases, leaving 14 bases between them. Germline V CDR1 and CDR2: MNHGY, SVAAGI. The chain is built from TRBV6-9 and TRBJ1-2; D unclear. The sample taken for sequencing was memory CD4+ T cells sorted from blood. Indicated subset: CD45RA-negative fraction. This sequence was found in a woman aged 25 to 39 in good health. CDR3 in DNA: TGTGCCAGCAGGCAGGATACAGAATACTATGGCTACACCTTC. Residues: CASRQDTEYYGYTF.